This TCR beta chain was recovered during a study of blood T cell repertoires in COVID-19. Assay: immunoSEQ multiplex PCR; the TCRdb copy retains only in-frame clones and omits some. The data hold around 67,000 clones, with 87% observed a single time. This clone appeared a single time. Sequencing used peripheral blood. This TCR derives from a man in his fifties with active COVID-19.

This chain's CDR3 is CASSVMGLAEETQYF. The CDR3 DNA sequence: TGTGCCAGCAGCGTAATGGGACTAGCGGAAGAGACCCAGTACTTC. The chain recombines TRBV9 with TRBJ2-5, with TRBD2 matching 11 bases. Per germline, CDR1 SGDLS and CDR2 YYNGEE. CDR3 length: 15 residues. With V trimmed by 1 base and J by 3 bases, 2 bases remained unmatched.